This T cell receptor (beta chain) comes out of a study of T cell repertoires in cytomegalovirus infection. This clonotype appeared a few times. Antigen specificity is unknown. CDR1 and CDR2 (germline): MDHEN, SYDVKM. The V end was cut by 4 bases, the J end by 0 bases, with 13 bases between. The CDR3 consists of 16 residues. A single record per CDR3 protein comes from TCRdb applying MiXCR to the reads. The repertoire includes about a million distinct CDR3 sequences, around 30% of them detected once, and 11% to 15% sits in the top ten. This specimen consisted of cultured CD8+ T cells from PBMCs, obtained from culture after CMV antigen stimulation. J is TRBJ1-5 and V is TRBV28; D gene ambiguous. The sequence was obtained from a human donor in good health (CMV status not recorded). Some clones in this sample may be carry-over from other donors' samples. CDR3 loop: CASSSRRESSNQPQHF. The CDR3 DNA follows: TGTGCCAGCAGTTCTCGGCGTGAGTCTAGCAATCAGCCCCAGCATTTT.